The 30 T cell receptor beta chains below come from one sample, sequenced in a study of CD8+ T cells in alopecia areata. TCR sequencing used cDNA made by reverse transcription of extracted RNA. Using immunoSEQ multiplex PCR, the repertoire was profiled, and TCRdb retains in-frame clones only, with some absent. The sample contains roughly 120,000 clones, roughly 60% of which appear only once. The treatment denotes: oral pan-JAK inhibitor, 5-10 mg twice daily. The starting material was CD8+ T cells sorted from blood, obtained at week 4, from a patient treated with tofacitinib. The receptor set was obtained from a human donor with alopecia areata.

The chain links TRBV19 to TRBJ2-7; tentative D call: TRBD2 (7 bases). Trimming removed 9 bases at V and 3 bases at J, with 15 bases between. Germline V gives CDR1 LNHDA, CDR2 SQIVND (reference sequence). CDR3 length equals 13 residues. CDR3 amino acids: CASGGPPLYEQYF. The CDR3 DNA reads as TGTGCCAGCGGGGGGCCCCCCCTCTACGAGCAGTACTTC.

This chain connects TRBV29-1 to TRBJ2-5, with a tentative D call TRBD1 (6 bases). Deletions cut 5 bases from V and 1 base from J, with 14 bases between. This CDR3 spans 14 amino acids. The germline gives CDR1 SQVTM, CDR2 ANQGSEA. CDR3 in amino acids: CSVFERTVQETQYF. CDR3 DNA: TGCAGCGTTTTCGAGAGGACAGTCCAAGAGACCCAGTACTTC.

This clone was detected only a few times. This chain connects TRBV15 to TRBJ2-5; D gene ambiguous. CDR3 length: 13 residues. Germline-derived CDR1 and CDR2 are LNHNV and YYDKDF (reference sequence). Trimming removed 1 base from V and 5 bases from J, with 8 bases in between. CDR3 bases: TGTGCCACCAGCAGAGTACGAGTTGAGACCCAGTACTTC. Translating it yields CATSRVRVETQYF.

In its sample, this clone was seen a few times. This sequence joins TRBV15 and TRBJ2-6; the D is unclear. The CDR3 runs to 14 residues. Trimming removed 8 bases at V and 2 bases at J, with 10 bases between. Germline V gene sequence: CDR1 LNHNV, CDR2 YYDKDF (reference sequence). CDR3 amino acids: CATLRIAGANVLTF. The DNA of the CDR3 is TGTGCCACCCTTAGGATCGCTGGGGCCAACGTCCTGACTTTC.

This clone appeared a few times. The chain links TRBV30 to TRBJ1-5; unclear D gene. CDR1 and CDR2 from the germline V gene are GTSNPN and SVGIG (reference sequence). The CDR3 extends over 13 amino acids. V lost 5 bases and J lost 0, with 8 bases in between. CDR3: CAWEEYSNQPQHF. DNA for the CDR3: TGTGCCTGGGAGGAATATAGCAATCAGCCCCAGCATTTT.

The CDR3 nucleotides are TGTGCCAGCAGCGTGACAGGGGGCTTCGACGAGCAGTACTTC. It specifies CASSVTGGFDEQYF. The chain employs TRBV5-4 and TRBJ2-7; 10 bases line up with TRBD1. Trimming removed 4 bases from V and 5 bases from J; junction bases left unmatched: 6. The germline V gene has CDR1 SGHNT and CDR2 YYREEE (reference sequence). The length of the CDR3 is 14 residues.

This rearrangement joins TRBV9 to TRBJ1-4; 10 bases are a match to TRBD1. V trimming: 2 bases; J trimming: 7 bases; junction bases outside the gene matches: 5. Germline lookup yields CDR1 SGDLS and CDR2 YYNGEE. The CDR3 runs 15 residues. The CDR3, as DNA: TGTGCCAGCAGCGTCGGGAGACAGGGGGCTGAAAAACTGTTTTTT. Translation: CASSVGRQGAEKLFF.

The chain combines TRBV7-9 with TRBJ2-7; D remains unclear. V was clipped by 1 base and J by 0 bases, with 7 bases between them. CDR1 is SEHNR, CDR2 FQNEAQ, per germline (reference sequence). The CDR3 totals 14 residues. The CDR3 region has the DNA TGTGCCAGCAGCTTAGGCACAGACTCCTACGAGCAGTACTTC. Translated: CASSLGTDSYEQYF.

The chain uses TRBV11-2 and TRBJ2-5; tentatively, D is TRBD1 (6 bases). In germline, CDR1 is SGHAT, CDR2 FQNNGV. Trimming removed 4 bases from V and 5 bases from J, with 17 bases in between. The CDR3 consists of 15 residues. The CDR3 DNA follows: TGTGCCAGCAGCTCAATGGACAGCGTGGGGGAGACCCAGTACTTC. This encodes CASSSMDSVGETQYF.

The V gene is TRBV5-6, the J gene TRBJ2-7; D is ambiguous. The CDR3 runs 15 residues. Germline V gene sequence: CDR1 SGHDT, CDR2 YYEEEE. Trimming pared 1 base from V and 2 bases from J, leaving 13 bases between. CDR3 coding DNA: TGTGCCAGCAGCTTGACGGCAGCCTCTCCCTACGAGCAGTACTTC. Residues: CASSLTAASPYEQYF.

V and J are TRBV30 and TRBJ2-2, with 9 bases lining up with TRBD1. This CDR3 region has 14 residues. V was pared by 8 bases and J by 2 bases, with 6 bases of the junction left unmatched. Germline loops: CDR1 GTSNPN, CDR2 SVGIG (reference sequence). DNA of the CDR3: TGTGCCAGCCCGGGACAGGGCAACACCGGGGAGCTGTTTTTT. As protein: CASPGQGNTGELFF. Looking up the rest from reference TRBV30 and TRBJ2-2 gives the full variable domain: SQTIHQWPATLVQPVGSPLSLECTVEGTSNPNLYWYRQAAGRGLQLLFYSVGIGQISSEVPQNLSASRPQDRQFILSSKKLLLSDSGFYLCASPGQGNTGELFFGEGSRLTVL.

The chain joins TRBV30 to TRBJ1-1; D is perhaps TRBD1 (6 bases). Germline V gene lookup returns CDR1 GTSNPN and CDR2 SVGIG (reference sequence). The CDR3 loop spans 13 amino acids. The ends were cut back, 0 bases at V and 7 bases at J, with 12 bases in the middle. The CDR3: CAWSVPEGVEAFF. CDR3 nucleotides: TGTGCCTGGAGTGTACCGGAGGGGGTTGAAGCTTTCTTT.

V and J are TRBV29-1 and TRBJ1-2; no clear D. The CDR3 has 16 residues. Trimming removed 5 bases from V and 1 base from J, with 20 bases in between. Germline CDR1 is SQVTM and CDR2 is ANQGSEA. The CDR3 loop is CSVRRLHRTLNYGYTF. The CDR3 bases are TGCAGCGTTCGTCGCCTTCATAGGACGCTTAACTATGGCTACACCTTC. Variable domain in full (rest from reference TRBV29-1 and TRBJ1-2): SAVISQKPSRDICQRGTSLTIQCQVDSQVTMMFWYRQQPGQSLTLIATANQGSEATYESGFVIDKFPISRPNLTFSTLTVSNMSPEDSSIYLCSVRRLHRTLNYGYTFGSGTRLTVV.

In its sample, this clone was seen once. V is TRBV30 and J is TRBJ1-4; weak D call: TRBD1 (5 bases). Germline assignment: CDR1 GTSNPN and CDR2 SVGIG (reference sequence). Trimming took off 4 bases at V and 5 bases at J, with 11 bases between the two ends. This CDR3 is 13 amino acids long. The CDR3 reads CAWTTGGNEKLFF. The CDR3 DNA sequence: TGTGCCTGGACCACGGGGGGGAATGAAAAACTGTTTTTT.

This clone was seen repeatedly, ten times or more. The chain carries TRBV27 and TRBJ2-2, with D uncertain. Trimming pared 4 bases from V and 0 bases from J, leaving 9 bases between. Per the germline V gene, CDR1 is MNHEY and CDR2 is SMNVEV (reference sequence). The CDR3 extends over 15 amino acids. The CDR3 reads CASSYRHPNTGELFF. CDR3 nucleotide sequence: TGTGCCAGCAGTTATAGACACCCGAACACCGGGGAGCTGTTTTTT.

This clone was counted a few times. The rearrangement uses TRBV5-1 and TRBJ2-7; D is ambiguous. The germline V and J ends were trimmed by 0 bases and 6 bases, with 13 bases remaining between them. The V gene's germline CDR1 is SGHRS and CDR2 YFSETQ. The CDR3 is 14 amino acids. This chain's CDR3 is CASSLESLKAEQYF. DNA of the CDR3: TGCGCCAGCAGCTTGGAGTCGCTCAAGGCCGAGCAGTACTTC.

The CDR3 loop reads CASSPTGANVLTF. The CDR3 DNA follows: TGTGCCAGCAGTCCCACTGGGGCCAACGTCCTGACTTTC. J is TRBJ2-6 and V is TRBV2; D is unresolved. The CDR3 runs 13 residues. The V gene lost 5 bases and the J gene lost 2 bases, with 4 bases spanning the gap. CDR1 and CDR2 (germline): SNHLY, FYNNEI.

This sequence joins TRBV6-1 and TRBJ2-2; 12 bases map to TRBD2. V gave up 4 bases and J gave up 3 bases; unmatched junction bases: 0. Germline CDR1 and CDR2: MNHNS and SASEGT. The CDR3 extends over 15 amino acids. CDR3 sequence (DNA): TGTGCCAGCAGTGGGACTAGCGGGGACACCGGGGAGCTGTTTTTT. It codes for CASSGTSGDTGELFF.

Points on this clone: Other DNA sequences in this specimen translate into the identical CDR3. This chain links TRBV15 with TRBJ2-5; 8 nucleotides agree with TRBD2. Per the germline V gene, CDR1 is LNHNV and CDR2 is YYDKDF (reference sequence). The CDR3 covers 14 residues. Losses at the gene ends were 3 bases for V and 2 bases for J; bases not matched to a gene: 2. The CDR3 here is CATSSGGVQETQYF. CDR3 bases: TGTGCCACCAGCAGCGGGGGGGTTCAAGAGACCCAGTACTTC. Full variable domain (rest looked up from reference TRBV15 and TRBJ2-5): DAMVIQNPRYQVTQFGKPVTLSCSQTLNHNVMYWYQQKSSQAPKLLFHYYDKDFNNEADTPDNFQSRRPNTSFCFLDIRSPGLGDTAMYLCATSSGGVQETQYFGPGTRLLVL.

The chain carries TRBV5-1 and TRBJ1-2; 9 nucleotides align to TRBD1. The CDR3 has 16 amino acids. In germline, CDR1 is SGHRS, CDR2 YFSETQ. V shed 3 bases and J 4 bases; nucleotides not matched to a gene: 10. CDR3 nucleotide sequence: TGCGCCAGCAGCTCCTCCGGGACAGGGAACCCCTATGGCTACACCTTC. This translates into CASSSSGTGNPYGYTF.

The chain couples TRBV10-2 to TRBJ1-1; D call uncertain. Germline lookup yields CDR1 WSHSY and CDR2 SAAADI. Trimming shortened V by 7 bases and J by 4 bases, and 10 bases separated the two germline ends. CDR3 length equals 12 residues. CDR3 region: CASMRSLTEAFF. The CDR3 DNA is TGCGCCAGCATGCGCTCGCTCACTGAAGCTTTCTTT.

This chain connects TRBV10-3 to TRBJ2-7, with TRBD1 matching over 7 bases. The length of the CDR3 is 14 residues. Germline V gives CDR1 ENHRY, CDR2 SYGVKD. J lost 2 bases, V lost 6 bases, and 7 bases had no gene match. The DNA for the CDR3 is TGTGCCATCAGACCCCAGGGACAGCCCTACGAGCAGTACTTC. Its protein product is CAIRPQGQPYEQYF.

The V gene is TRBV29-1, the J gene TRBJ2-3; D unresolved. V lost 1 base and J 5 bases, leaving 13 bases between the germline ends. The CDR3 runs 14 residues. CDR1 is SQVTM and CDR2 is ANQGSEA in the germline V gene. The CDR3 bases are TGCAGCGTTGAAGGCCAGTCGAGGCGAGATACGCAGTATTTT. It is translated as CSVEGQSRRDTQYF.

The rearrangement joins TRBV6-6 to TRBJ1-1; weak D call: TRBD1 (5 bases). CDR3 length equals 16 residues. CDR1 is MNHNY, CDR2 SVGAGI, per germline (reference sequence). Deletions cut 6 bases from V and 3 bases from J, with 20 bases between. This CDR3 reads CASRRNRGRAYTEAFF. The CDR3 nucleotides read TGTGCCAGCAGAAGGAATAGGGGCAGGGCATACACTGAAGCTTTCTTT.

This clone was seen more than once but under ten times. The chain joins TRBV29-1 to TRBJ2-5; D gene uncertain. CDR1 SQVTM and CDR2 ANQGSEA come from the germline V gene. This CDR3 has 10 residues. V lost 4 bases and J 4 bases, leaving 4 bases between the germline ends. CDR3 sequence reads: CSVGSETQYF. CDR3 bases: TGCAGCGTTGGATCAGAGACCCAGTACTTC.

The chain has TRBV7-2 and TRBJ1-2, with 7 positions matching TRBD1. The V segment lost 4 bases and the J segment 3 bases; nucleotides outside the gene matches: 5. CDR1 is SGHTA and CDR2 is FQGNSA in the germline V gene. The CDR3 loop spans 14 amino acids. CDR3 DNA sequence: TGTGCCAGCAGCTCACATGGGACAGACTATGGCTACACCTTC. Translating gives CASSSHGTDYGYTF.

The chain joins TRBV4-3 to TRBJ1-3, with unresolved D. CDR1 and CDR2 from the germline V gene are LGHNA and YSLEER. The germline V and J ends were trimmed by 0 bases and 0 bases, with 6 bases remaining between them. The CDR3 extends over 15 amino acids. As DNA, the CDR3 is TGCGCCAGCAGCCAAGACCGGTTCTCTGGAAACACCATATATTTT. Its protein is CASSQDRFSGNTIYF.

This clone has only a few counts. This chain's CDR3 is CSVVSEYEQYF. The CDR3 DNA is TGCAGCGTTGTGTCAGAGTACGAGCAGTACTTC. The chain links TRBV29-1 to TRBJ2-7; D uncertain. The CDR3 is made up of 11 amino acids. Germline V gives CDR1 SQVTM, CDR2 ANQGSEA. The V end was cut by 4 bases, the J end by 4 bases, with 8 bases between.

In its sample, this clone was seen a few times. This chain joins TRBV19 and TRBJ1-6; TRBD1 might be the D (6 bases). The CDR3 extends over 14 amino acids. Trimming took off 6 bases at V and 5 bases at J, with 11 bases between the two ends. Germline V gene data show CDR1 as LNHDA and CDR2 as SQIVND (reference sequence). In nucleotides, the CDR3 is TGTGCCAGTAGCCCGACAGGAGATAATTCACCCCTCCACTTT. Amino acid sequence: CASSPTGDNSPLHF.

The chain has TRBV28 and TRBJ2-5, with 8 bases identical to TRBD1. CDR1 is MDHEN, CDR2 SYDVKM, per germline. Trimming at V came to 4 bases and at J to 2 bases, leaving 6 bases not matched to a gene. The CDR3 length is 15 residues. In DNA form, the CDR3 reads TGTGCCAGCAGTTCGGACAGGGAAGATCAAGAGACCCAGTACTTC. As protein: CASSSDREDQETQYF.